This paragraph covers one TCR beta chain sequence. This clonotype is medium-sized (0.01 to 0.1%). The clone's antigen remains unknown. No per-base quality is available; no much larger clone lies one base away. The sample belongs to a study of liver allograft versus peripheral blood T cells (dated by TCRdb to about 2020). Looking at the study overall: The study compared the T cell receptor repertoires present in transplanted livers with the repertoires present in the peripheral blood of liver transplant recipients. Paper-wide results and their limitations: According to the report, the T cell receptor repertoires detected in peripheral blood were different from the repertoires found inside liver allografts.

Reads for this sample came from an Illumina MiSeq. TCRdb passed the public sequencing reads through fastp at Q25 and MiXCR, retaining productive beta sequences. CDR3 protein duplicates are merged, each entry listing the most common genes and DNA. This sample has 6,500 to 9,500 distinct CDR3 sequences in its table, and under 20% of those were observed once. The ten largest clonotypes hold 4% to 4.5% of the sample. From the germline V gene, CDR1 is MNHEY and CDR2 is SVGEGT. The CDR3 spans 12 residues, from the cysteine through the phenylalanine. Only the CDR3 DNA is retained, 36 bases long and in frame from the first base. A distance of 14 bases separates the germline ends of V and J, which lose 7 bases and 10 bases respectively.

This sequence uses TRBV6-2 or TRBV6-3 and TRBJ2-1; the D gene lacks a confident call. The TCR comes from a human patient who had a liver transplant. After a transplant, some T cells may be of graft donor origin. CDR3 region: CASTESWREQFF. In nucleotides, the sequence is TGTGCCAGCACTGAAAGCTGGCGAGAGCAGTTCTTC.